This T cell receptor (beta chain) came from a study of T cell responses to AZD1222 COVID-19 vaccine. Study-wide results and caveats: After the peak T cell response, and only then, were repertoires sampled. Across the whole spike, CD4 TCRs peaked at regions 160-218 and 743-854. Once two AZD1222 doses were given, Spike-specific TCR breadth and depth went up.

Sequencing used immunoSEQ multiplex PCR; TCRdb keeps in-frame clones, though not all of them. The top ten clones hold around 4.8% of a sample with approximately 100,000 clones, around 90% of them seen once. On this clone itself: Its antigen is unknown.

CDR1 and CDR2 from the germline V gene are LNHDA and SQIVND (reference sequence). V shed 4 bases and J 0 bases; nucleotides not matched to a gene: 0. The CDR3 consists of 15 residues. Here the sequenced sample was peripheral blood, taken on day 0 of AZD1222 vaccination. V gene TRBV19 combines with J gene TRBJ2-1; TRBD2 matches 10 bases. This receptor was obtained from an adult in good health. The CDR3 bases are TGTGCCAGTAGTAAGCGGGGGGGCTCCTACAATGAGCAGTTCTTC. This codes for CASSKRGGSYNEQFF.